The following is a T cell receptor beta chain sequence with its context. The source of the sample is a study of Graves' ophthalmopathy and Graves' hyperthyroidism. CDR3 regions of TCR beta were amplified from RNA transcripts. First-round RT-PCR used HTBI primers; second-round multiplex PCR followed. TCRdb passed the multiplex PCR reads through MiXCR, listing each CDR3 protein once. In the table there are over a million distinct CDR3 sequences, about 38% of which are singletons. Trimming cost V 1 base and J 1 base; bases outside gene matches: 3. The CDR3 extends over 16 amino acids. CDR1 is SGHTA and CDR2 is FQGNSA in the germline V gene.

This receptor was obtained from an adult man with Graves' hyperthyroidism. The chain couples TRBV7-2 to TRBJ2-5, with 10 bases matching TRBD1. The material sequenced was peripheral blood or thyroid tissue (not recorded which). The CDR3 bases are TGTGCCAGCAGCTTAGTGGGACAGGGGACCCAAGAGACCCAGTACTTC. Translated, it gives CASSLVGQGTQETQYF.